This TCR beta chain was recorded in a study of blood T cell repertoires in COVID-19 (dated by TCRdb to 2020 to 2022). Study-level background: Collaborator samples came from the United States, Italy and Spain and covered acute and convalescent phases of COVID-19. Where available, HLA class I and class II types were obtained from metadata supplied by the sample provider rather than from assay-based typing. Sample metadata almost always included a de-identified subject ID, COVID-19 status, age in years and sex. The repertoires were made available in a free public database intended to serve as a resource for research on the immune response to SARS-CoV-2. The samples were drawn from the first 160 participants of the ongoing ImmuneRACE study and from some 1,300 subjects provided by 6 global collaborators. The prospective study material was composed of cDNA or gDNA derived from T cells, B-cell-depleted T cells, or PBMCs. Deeply sampled blood TCRbeta repertoires from subjects exposed to, actively infected with, or recovered from COVID-19 were included in the dataset. The investigation overall reported the following: The quantity of clinical and demographic metadata differed by source and by participant and was supplied without curation.

A few counts support this clone. The specificity of this receptor is unknown. Base qualities are not provided; no much larger clone lies one nucleotide away. Here V drops 7 bases and J drops 3 bases, and the junction holds 2 bases not matched to any gene. Per the germline V gene, SGDLS is the CDR1 and YYNGEE is the CDR2. The CDR3 holds 12 amino acids from the cysteine to the phenylalanine. CDR3 DNA is the only sequence kept; it has 36 bases, read in frame from the first base. Whole blood was collected in K2EDTA tubes by collaborating institutions according to the institutions' own protocols. For TCRbeta analysis, collaborator samples were shipped as frozen whole blood, as isolated PBMCs, or as DNA extracted from either sample type. The immunoSEQ Assay, a bias-controlled multiplex PCR, was used to amplify TCRbeta CDR3 regions from genomic DNA. As for the original processing: Within the assay, amplification of reference gene primers was used to estimate how many nucleated cells each sample contained. To quantify the absolute abundance of each unique TCRbeta CDR3 rearrangement, sequence reads were collapsed and filtered. For each sample, productive Simpson clonality was calculated as the square root of Simpson's diversity index over productive rearrangements. TCRdb provides this immuneACCESS table in a form limited to in-frame rearrangements. Some clones are lacking; in checked studies, under half of them reflect an unresolved V gene, and why the rest are absent is not known. V, J and clone size are those of that table, while D and trimming were read from the DNA. The table for this sample lists about 94,000 clones; roughly 91% of them were counted only once. Less than 5% of the sample is held by the ten biggest clonotypes.

The source of this sequence is a woman aged 80 or over with acute or convalescent COVID-19. Sequencing was performed on peripheral blood. The chain joins TRBV9 to TRBJ2-7; 9 nucleotides in the junction match TRBD1. For the CDR3, the sequence is CASGGQGYEQYF. The nucleotide sequence is TGTGCCAGCGGGGGACAGGGCTACGAGCAGTACTTC. The variable domain in full, with residues beyond the CDR3 obtained from the reference TRBV9 and TRBJ2-7 genes, is DSGVTQTPKHLITATGQRVTLRCSPRSGDLSVYWYQQSLDQGLQFLIQYYNGEERAKGNILERFSAQQFPDLHSELNLSSLELGDSALYFCASGGQGYEQYFGPGTRLTVT.